These 16 T cell receptor beta chains came from one sample sequenced in a study of blood T cells in healthy people across ages. Using a J-beta primer mix together with a sample-barcoded 5' primer, a second PCR was run for roughly 6 to 11 cycles. TCRdb re-called the 5' RACE reads through MiXCR, storing one row per CDR3 protein. Among approximately 810,000 distinct CDR3 sequences, roughly 40% were seen once, and the ten largest hold around 13%. The specimen sequenced was blood. All receptors derive from a young man in good health.

J is TRBJ2-7 and V is TRBV7-2, with TRBD1 matching over 10 bases. V lost 5 bases and J lost 6; bases outside the gene matches: 7. Germline loops: CDR1 SGHTA, CDR2 FQGNSA. The CDR3 runs to 14 residues. CDR3 in DNA: TGTGCCAGCAGCCGCGGGACAGGGGAATCCGAGCAGTACTTC. Protein product: CASSRGTGESEQYF.

The table lists this clonotype with a few counts. J is TRBJ2-5 and V is TRBV29-1; 7 bases match TRBD1. Trimming took 7 bases from V and 3 from J; bases not matched to a gene: 2. This CDR3 comprises 11 residues. CDR1 is SQVTM and CDR2 is ANQGSEA in the germline V gene. The CDR3 reads CSGTGEETQYF. CDR3 coding DNA: TGCAGCGGTACAGGGGAAGAGACCCAGTACTTC. Full variable domain (rest looked up from reference TRBV29-1 and TRBJ2-5): SAVISQKPSRDICQRGTSLTIQCQVDSQVTMMFWYRQQPGQSLTLIATANQGSEATYESGFVIDKFPISRPNLTFSTLTVSNMSPEDSSIYLCSGTGEETQYFGPGTRLLVL.

This clonotype came up a few times. The chain uses TRBV9 and TRBJ2-3; 8 bases are shared with TRBD1. J gave up 3 bases and V 3 bases, and 12 bases lay outside the gene matches. The CDR3 covers 17 residues. Per the germline V gene, CDR1 is SGDLS and CDR2 is YYNGEE. CDR3 DNA: TGTGCCAGCAGCGCCTCAGGGGGCGTGAGGGGAACAGATACGCAGTATTTT. The encoded protein is CASSASGGVRGTDTQYF.

The chain recombines TRBV5-6 with TRBJ2-3, with 7 positions matching TRBD2. With V trimmed by 4 bases and J by 0 bases, 11 bases remained unmatched. CDR1 is SGHDT and CDR2 is YYEEEE in the germline V gene. The length of the CDR3 is 17 residues. The CDR3 sequence is CASSLLGSGVSTDTQYF. DNA for the CDR3: TGTGCCAGCAGCCTGCTCGGGAGCGGGGTAAGCACAGATACGCAGTATTTT.

V and J are TRBV6-1 and TRBJ1-5, with D tentatively TRBD1 (5 bases). Trimming cost V 10 bases and J 5 bases, with 21 bases left between them. CDR1 is MNHNS and CDR2 is SASEGT in the germline V gene. The CDR3 has 15 residues. Here the CDR3 reads CAINLGLKGDQPQHF. CDR3 in DNA: TGTGCCATCAACTTGGGACTTAAGGGAGATCAGCCCCAGCATTTT.

The J gene is TRBJ2-3, the V gene TRBV29-1, with 8 nucleotides matching TRBD2. Germline CDR1 is SQVTM and CDR2 is ANQGSEA. Trimming at V came to 6 bases and at J to 1 base, leaving 6 bases not matched to a gene. The CDR3 length is 14 residues. CDR3 region: CSVGPTSGTDTQYF. DNA for the CDR3: TGCAGCGTCGGGCCGACTAGCGGCACAGATACGCAGTATTTT.

This clonotype was detected ten times or more. This rearrangement joins TRBV6-5 to TRBJ1-2; 9 bases line up with TRBD1. CDR1 is MNHEY, CDR2 SVGAGI, per germline. CDR3 size: 14 residues. Germline trimming cut 6 bases from V and 4 bases from J; bases unmatched to any gene: 6. The CDR3 nucleotides read TGTGCCAGCAGGCGGACAGGGGTCACCTATGGCTACACCTTC. Translating it yields CASRRTGVTYGYTF.

The chain carries TRBV3-1 and TRBJ2-7; D may be TRBD1 (6 bases). In germline, CDR1 is LGHDT, CDR2 YNNKEL (reference sequence). This CDR3 comprises 13 residues. The germline V and J ends were trimmed by 0 bases and 8 bases, with 11 bases remaining between them. CDR3 in DNA: TGTGCCAGCAGCCAAGAAGGGGGATCGAAGCAGTACTTC. Amino acid sequence: CASSQEGGSKQYF.

V gene TRBV2 combines with J gene TRBJ2-5, with TRBD1 matching 7 bases. CDR1 SNHLY and CDR2 FYNNEI come from the germline V gene. The CDR3 loop spans 14 amino acids. V trimming: 6 bases; J trimming: 2 bases; junction bases outside the gene matches: 6. The chain's CDR3 is CASSPWDRQETQYF. Written as DNA, the CDR3 is TGTGCCAGCAGCCCTTGGGACAGACAAGAGACCCAGTACTTC. The full variable domain, in which reference TRBV2 and TRBJ2-5 provide the parts outside the CDR3, is EPEVTQTPSHQVTQMGQEVILRCVPISNHLYFYWYRQILGQKVEFLVSFYNNEISEKSEIFDDQFSVERPDGSNFTLKIRSTKLEDSAMYFCASSPWDRQETQYFGPGTRLLVL.

The chain has TRBV7-2 and TRBJ2-4; TRBD1 might be the D (5 bases). This CDR3 is 13 amino acids long. Germline CDR1 is SGHTA and CDR2 is FQGNSA. Trimming left V 4 bases short and J 15 bases short, with 19 bases between. DNA of the CDR3: TGTGCCAGCAGCTCTTTCAAGGGGTACGAGCTGTACTTC. Translated: CASSSFKGYELYF.

V and J are TRBV29-1 and TRBJ2-1; D not certain. Germline lookup yields CDR1 SQVTM and CDR2 ANQGSEA. CDR3 length: 17 amino acids. Trimming took off 1 base at V and 0 bases at J, with 16 bases between the two ends. The CDR3 DNA sequence: TGCAGCGTTGAAGGGTCTACAGCCTTAAGCTCCTACAATGAGCAGTTCTTC. Protein product: CSVEGSTALSSYNEQFF.

This chain connects TRBV29-1 to TRBJ1-3, with D hard to call. CDR1 SQVTM and CDR2 ANQGSEA come from the germline V gene. This CDR3 spans 14 amino acids. V lost 4 bases to trimming and J lost 0 bases, with 10 bases between them. DNA of the CDR3: TGCAGCGTTGCTCGAACCGGCTCTGGAAACACCATATATTTT. Translated: CSVARTGSGNTIYF.

The CDR3 nucleotides read TGTGCCAGCAGTCAACTACACAGGTTTTCCGACACAGATACGCAGTATTTT. It encodes CASSQLHRFSDTDTQYF. The chain couples TRBV6-1 to TRBJ2-3, with D perhaps TRBD1 (5 bases). The V end lost 5 bases, the J end lost 2 bases, and 20 bases lay between the germline ends. Looked up from germline, CDR1 is MNHNS and CDR2 is SASEGT. This CDR3 has 17 residues.

On this clonotype itself: This sequence may be a read error, since a much larger clone differs from it by one base. The genes are TRBV12-3 or TRBV12-4 and TRBJ2-1; tentatively, D is TRBD1 (6 bases). Trimming stripped 6 bases from V and 6 bases from J, with 18 bases between. There are 15 residues in the CDR3. Here the CDR3 reads CASRPDRILTNEQFF. The CDR3 bases are TGTGCCAGCAGACCCGACAGGATACTAACCAATGAGCAGTTCTTC.

The rearrangement joins TRBV10-3 to TRBJ2-3, with a possible D match to TRBD1 (7 bases). The CDR3 has 16 amino acids. V lost 2 bases and J lost 5, with 17 bases in between. Germline V gene data show CDR1 as ENHRY and CDR2 as SYGVKD. The CDR3: CAISERGGGGEDTQYF. The CDR3 DNA reads TGTGCCATCAGTGAGAGAGGAGGGGGCGGCGAAGATACGCAGTATTTT.

This chain uses TRBV27 with TRBJ2-5, with TRBD1 identical over 9 bases. CDR3 size: 15 residues. Losses at the gene ends were 4 bases for V and 5 bases for J; bases not matched to a gene: 8. The germline V gene encodes CDR1 MNHEY and CDR2 SMNVEV (reference sequence). The CDR3 coding sequence is TGTGCCAGCAGTTCCCCGCCGGGACAGGGTGAGACCCAGTACTTC. This gives the protein CASSSPPGQGETQYF.